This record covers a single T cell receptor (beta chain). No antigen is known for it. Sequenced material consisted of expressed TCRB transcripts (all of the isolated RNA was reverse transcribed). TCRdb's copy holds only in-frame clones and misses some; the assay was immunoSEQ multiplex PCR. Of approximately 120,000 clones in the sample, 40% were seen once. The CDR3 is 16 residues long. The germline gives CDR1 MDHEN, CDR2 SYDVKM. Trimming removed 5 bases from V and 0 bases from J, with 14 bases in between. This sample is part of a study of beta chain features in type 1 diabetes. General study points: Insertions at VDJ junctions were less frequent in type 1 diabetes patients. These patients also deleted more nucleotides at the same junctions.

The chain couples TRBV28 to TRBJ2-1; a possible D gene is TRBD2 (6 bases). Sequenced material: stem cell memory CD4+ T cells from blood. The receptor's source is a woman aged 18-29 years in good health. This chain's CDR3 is CASSLSSGSSYNEQFF. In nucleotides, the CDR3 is TGTGCCAGCAGTCTGAGTAGCGGTAGCTCCTACAATGAGCAGTTCTTC.